This TCR beta chain was profiled in a study of blood T cell repertoires in COVID-19 (dated by TCRdb to the early 2020s). Looking at the study overall: The collaborator samples originated in the United States, Italy and Spain and spanned the acute and convalescent phases of COVID-19. The prospective study material was composed of cDNA or gDNA derived from T cells, B-cell-depleted T cells, or PBMCs. Subjects who had been exposed to COVID-19, were actively infected with it, or had recovered from it provided the deeply sampled blood TCRbeta repertoires that made up the dataset. A freely available public database, intended as a resource for researchers studying the immune response to SARS-CoV-2, is where the repertoires were released. Samples were obtained from the ongoing ImmuneRACE study (first 160 participants) and from over 1,000 subjects provided by 6 global collaborators. Nearly every sample came with metadata listing a de-identified subject ID, COVID-19 status, age in years and sex. Where HLA class I and class II types were available, the types were taken from metadata supplied by the sample provider, not from assay-based typing. Overall study results and their limits: The amount of clinical and demographic metadata varied by source and participant and was provided uncurated.

Clipping removes 5 bases from V and 8 bases from J, with 14 as the unmatched junction base count. As encoded in the germline V gene, CDR1 is SGHAT while CDR2 is FQNNGV. Inclusive of the bounding cysteine and phenylalanine, the CDR3 is 16 residues long. Left in the record is the CDR3 DNA by itself, 48 bases read in frame from the first base. Whole blood was collected in K2EDTA tubes by collaborating institutions according to the institutions' own protocols. For TCRbeta analysis, collaborators shipped samples as frozen whole blood, isolated PBMCs, or DNA extracted from either of those sample types. This clone has just one count. What antigen it recognizes has not been identified. One base away there is no much larger clone; base qualities are not given. TCRbeta CDR3 regions were amplified from genomic DNA by means of the immunoSEQ Assay, a bias-controlled multiplex PCR. As for how the authors treated the data: The number of nucleated cells in each sample was estimated by amplification of reference gene primers within the assay. Sequence reads were collapsed and filtered to measure the absolute abundance of every unique TCRbeta CDR3 rearrangement. Productive Simpson clonality was computed per sample as the square root of Simpson's diversity index over productive rearrangements. Drawn from immuneACCESS, this table holds only the in-frame rearrangements with V and J called that TCRdb kept. Clones are partly lost; checked studies trace under half to an unresolved V gene and leave the rest unexplained. V and J calls and clone size are as listed in that table; D and trimming were resolved from the DNA. The sample includes some 150,000 clones, with about 80% observed a single time. The ten top clones hold over 7% of the sample.

This TCR came from a human donor in a cohort sampled during active COVID-19. The chain is encoded by TRBV11-2 joined to TRBJ2-1; TRBD1 matches 8 bases in the middle. The specimen was peripheral blood. The CDR3 reads CASSLHRDRLGDEQFF. The nucleotide sequence is TGTGCCAGCAGCCTTCACCGGGACAGGCTTGGGGATGAGCAGTTCTTC.